The rows below give T cell receptor beta chains drawn from one sample of a study of Ad26.COV2.S vaccination and SARS-CoV-2 variants. Produced via immunoSEQ multiplex PCR; TCRdb's table is partial and in-frame only. The table lists some 390,000 clones, about 88% of them singletons. The material was peripheral blood, obtained in a trial of Ad26.COV2.S vaccine versus placebo. These receptors were obtained from a person aged 18-65 years who received the Ad26.COV2.S COVID-19 vaccine or a placebo. Each CDR3 is given with its conserved first and last residue. The D gene is left open where the match is weak. Size is stated for part of the rows, as once, few or many counts, or as a class when the clone is expanded.

D: .; size: .; V: TRBV5-8; J: TRBJ2-5; CDR3: CASSLAGGRGGETQYF; DNA: TGTGCCAGCAGCTTGGCCGGCGGCAGGGGGGGAGAGACCCAGTACTTC
D: .; size: .; V: TRBV6-5; J: TRBJ2-5; CDR3: CASTTRGRLETQYF; DNA: TGTGCCAGCACCACGAGGGGACGGCTAGAGACCCAGTACTTC
D: .; size: .; V: TRBV14; J: TRBJ2-3; CDR3: CASSPTPFQARIADTQYF; DNA: TGTGCCAGCAGCCCGACACCTTTTCAAGCGAGGATTGCAGATACGCAGTATTTT
D: TRBD1; size: .; V: TRBV2; J: TRBJ1-3; CDR3: CASRADGQGGGNTIYF; DNA: TGTGCCAGCAGAGCAGACGGACAGGGAGGAGGAAACACCATATATTTT
D: .; size: .; V: TRBV7-2; J: TRBJ2-1; CDR3: CASSPPGRGGGEQFF; DNA: TGTGCCAGCAGCCCACCCGGCAGAGGGGGGGGTGAGCAGTTCTTC
D: TRBD2; size: .; V: TRBV5-1; J: TRBJ2-7; CDR3: CASSLSSGRAYEQYF; DNA: TGCGCCAGCAGCTTGAGTAGCGGGAGAGCCTACGAGCAGTACTTC
D: TRBD1; size: .; V: TRBV28; J: TRBJ1-4; CDR3: CASRPTGELPNEKLFF; DNA: TGTGCCAGCAGACCGACAGGGGAGCTGCCTAATGAAAAACTGTTTTTT
D: .; size: .; V: TRBV2; J: TRBJ2-1; CDR3: CASSEVHPISSYNEQFF; DNA: TGTGCCAGCAGTGAAGTTCATCCGATTAGCTCCTACAATGAGCAGTTCTTC
D: TRBD1; size: .; V: TRBV6-5; J: TRBJ2-2; CDR3: CASSIGQGATGELFF; DNA: TGTGCCAGCAGTATAGGACAGGGGGCCACCGGGGAGCTGTTTTTT
D: TRBD2; size: .; V: TRBV5-4; J: TRBJ2-1; CDR3: CASSSAGAPTGNEQFF; DNA: TGTGCCAGCAGCTCTGCGGGAGCTCCCACTGGCAATGAGCAGTTCTTC
D: .; size: .; V: TRBV6-6; J: TRBJ1-1; CDR3: CASRQGTEAFF; DNA: TGTGCCAGCAGACAAGGTACTGAAGCTTTCTTT
D: .; size: .; V: TRBV5-1; J: TRBJ1-3; CDR3: CASRQSSGNTIYF; DNA: TGCGCCAGCCGACAGAGCTCTGGAAACACCATATATTTT
D: .; size: .; V: TRBV9; J: TRBJ2-1; CDR3: CASSVWADNNEQFF; DNA: TGTGCCAGCAGCGTATGGGCGGATAACAATGAGCAGTTCTTC
D: .; size: .; V: TRBV5-1; J: TRBJ2-3; CDR3: CASSLGLPPGPDTQYF; DNA: TGCGCCAGCAGCCTAGGACTCCCCCCGGGGCCAGATACGCAGTATTTT
D: .; size: once; V: TRBV6-6; J: TRBJ2-7; CDR3: CASSLLDGVYEQYF; DNA: TGTGCCAGCAGTTTGCTCGATGGAGTATACGAGCAGTACTTC
D: TRBD2; size: .; V: TRBV5-1; J: TRBJ2-1; CDR3: CASGTSGRDTYNEQFF; DNA: TGCGCCAGCGGGACTAGCGGGAGGGACACCTACAATGAGCAGTTCTTC
D: TRBD2; size: .; V: TRBV10-3; J: TRBJ2-7; CDR3: CAIKGSSGSTDEQYF; DNA: TGTGCCATCAAAGGCTCTAGCGGGAGTACGGACGAGCAGTACTTC
D: .; size: .; V: TRBV10-3; J: TRBJ1-1; CDR3: CAIRRGKNTEAFF; DNA: TGTGCCATCAGGAGGGGAAAGAACACTGAAGCTTTCTTT
D: TRBD1; size: .; V: TRBV5-6; J: TRBJ2-1; CDR3: CASSRQGAYNEQFF; DNA: TGTGCCAGCAGCCGACAGGGAGCCTACAATGAGCAGTTCTTC
D: .; size: .; V: TRBV6-5; J: TRBJ1-3; CDR3: CASSQSSSGNTIYF; DNA: TGTGCCAGCAGCCAAAGCTCTTCTGGAAACACCATATATTTT
D: TRBD1; size: few; V: TRBV5-8; J: TRBJ2-6; CDR3: CASSLQGPGANVLTF; DNA: TGTGCCAGCAGCTTACAGGGGCCTGGGGCCAACGTCCTGACTTTC
D: .; size: .; V: TRBV19; J: TRBJ2-3; CDR3: CASSIPGTHSTDTQYF; DNA: TGTGCCAGTAGTATTCCCGGGACACACAGCACAGATACGCAGTATTTT
D: .; size: .; V: TRBV7-8; J: TRBJ2-2; CDR3: CASSSRVRGNTGELFF; DNA: TGTGCCAGCAGCTCCAGGGTCCGGGGTAACACCGGGGAGCTGTTTTTT
D: TRBD2; size: .; V: TRBV5-8; J: TRBJ2-5; CDR3: CASSFTPGLARQETQYF; DNA: TGTGCCAGCAGCTTCACTCCGGGACTAGCGAGACAAGAGACCCAGTACTTC
D: TRBD2; size: .; V: TRBV11-2; J: TRBJ2-3; CDR3: CASSFGLAGVADTQYF; DNA: TGTGCCAGCAGCTTCGGACTAGCGGGAGTGGCAGATACGCAGTATTTT